What follows is one T cell receptor (beta chain) and its context. This entry comes from a study of blood T cell repertoires in COVID-19. In the study overall: Specimens from acute and convalescent COVID-19 originated in the United States, Italy and Spain. From T cells, B-cell-depleted T cells, or PBMCs came the material, which was cDNA or gDNA.

The data were produced by immunoSEQ multiplex PCR, yet TCRdb's version contains in-frame clones alone and is incomplete. The sample includes about 120,000 clones, approximately 79% of them seen just once. Germline assignment: CDR1 LGHDT and CDR2 YNNKEL (reference sequence). This CDR3 contains 16 residues. V lost 4 bases to trimming and J lost 6 bases; unmatched junction nucleotides: 7. This TCR was recovered from a man aged 45-65 years with acute or convalescent COVID-19. The sequenced material came from peripheral blood. This rearrangement joins TRBV3-1 (or the pseudogene TRBV3-2) to TRBJ1-6; 9 bases map to TRBD1. The CDR3 nucleotides read TGTGCCAGCAGCCCCCGGGACAGGGCTGCTAATTCACCCCTCCACTTT. The encoded protein is CASSPRDRAANSPLHF.